The 18 T cell receptor beta chains in this list originate from one sample, sequenced in a study of shared clonotypes between healthy human individuals. Some clones are missing from TCRdb's copy, which holds only in-frame ones; the method was immunoSEQ multiplex PCR. The sample contains 2 million to 2.5 million clones, under 97% of which appear only once. Sequences were obtained from naive CD4+ T cells sorted from blood. The subset: CD45RA+ positively selected. Receptor source: a man between 18 and 35 years old in good health.

The V and J genes are TRBV29-1 and TRBJ2-7, with D possibly matching TRBD1 (5 bases). The CDR3 has 17 amino acids. Trimming pared 3 bases from V and 0 bases from J, leaving 21 bases between. Germline-derived CDR1 and CDR2 are SQVTM and ANQGSEA. Here the CDR3 DNA reads TGCAGCGTTGAGGGTATAAGTGGGCAGGGCTTCTCCTACGAGCAGTACTTC. This gives the protein CSVEGISGQGFSYEQYF.

This clone is a singleton in its sample. The chain uses TRBV15 and TRBJ2-3; TRBD2 aligns across 9 bases. This CDR3 spans 17 amino acids. The germline V gene encodes CDR1 LNHNV and CDR2 YYDKDF (reference sequence). V gave up 1 base and J gave up 2 bases; unmatched junction bases: 7. The CDR3 spells CATSRGDSGGITDTQYF. The CDR3 region has the DNA TGTGCCACCAGCAGAGGGGATAGCGGGGGAATCACAGATACGCAGTATTTT.

The rearrangement links TRBV30 to TRBJ2-5; D possibly corresponds to TRBD2 (6 bases). The CDR3 extends over 15 amino acids. Germline V gene sequence: CDR1 GTSNPN, CDR2 SVGIG (reference sequence). The V gene lost 2 bases and the J gene lost 4 bases, with 17 bases spanning the gap. CDR3 sequence: CAWSPLGGFLETQYF. In DNA, the CDR3 is TGTGCCTGGAGTCCCCTCGGGGGTTTTTTAGAGACCCAGTACTTC. Variable domain in full (rest from reference TRBV30 and TRBJ2-5): SQTIHQWPATLVQPVGSPLSLECTVEGTSNPNLYWYRQAAGRGLQLLFYSVGIGQISSEVPQNLSASRPQDRQFILSSKKLLLSDSGFYLCAWSPLGGFLETQYFGPGTRLLVL.

This clone was counted once. The CDR3 DNA follows: TGTGCCATCAGTCCATCCGGGGGGAGCACAGATACGCAGTATTTT. This encodes CAISPSGGSTDTQYF. V and J are TRBV10-3 and TRBJ2-3, with 7 bases lining up with TRBD2. Germline V gives CDR1 ENHRY, CDR2 SYGVKD. V shed 5 bases, J shed 0 bases, and the junction held 5 bases outside the gene matches. This CDR3 is 15 amino acids long.

V is TRBV11-3 and J is TRBJ2-7; D perhaps matches TRBD1 (7 bases). The CDR3 consists of 15 residues. From germline, CDR1 is SGHNT and CDR2 YENEEA. Trimming pared 2 bases from V and 1 base from J, leaving 12 bases between. The CDR3 protein is CASSLSQGGSYEQYF. The CDR3 DNA is TGTGCCAGCAGCTTATCCCAGGGGGGATCCTACGAGCAGTACTTC.

The CDR3 sequence is CATSSSRGYGYTF. CDR3 sequence (DNA): TGTGCCACCAGCAGTTCCCGGGGTTATGGCTACACCTTC. The chain combines TRBV15 with TRBJ1-2; D ambiguous. Germline V gene data show CDR1 as LNHNV and CDR2 as YYDKDF (reference sequence). Trimming removed 3 bases at V and 5 bases at J, with 10 bases between. This CDR3 is 13 amino acids long.

The genes are TRBV28 and TRBJ1-1; tentatively, D is TRBD1 (6 bases). This CDR3 region has 15 residues. Trimming took 5 bases from V and 3 from J, leaving 16 bases between them. Per germline, CDR1 MDHEN and CDR2 SYDVKM. The CDR3 DNA follows: TGTGCCAGCAGTGGGGGTCCGGGGGGGCACACTGAAGCTTTCTTT. This translates into CASSGGPGGHTEAFF. Looking up the rest from reference TRBV28 and TRBJ1-1 gives the full variable domain: DVKVTQSSRYLVKRTGEKVFLECVQDMDHENMFWYRQDPGLGLRLIYFSYDVKMKEKGDIPEGYSVSREKKERFSLILESASTNQTSMYLCASSGGPGGHTEAFFGQGTRLTVV.

Regarding this clone: This CDR3 is also generated by other DNA sequences in the sample. This sequence joins TRBV28 and TRBJ1-1, with 7 bases lining up with TRBD1. Germline V lookup: CDR1 MDHEN, CDR2 SYDVKM. CDR3 length: 14 amino acids. Germline trimming cut 4 bases from V and 5 bases from J; bases unmatched to any gene: 7. The CDR3: CASSSQGVRTEAFF. CDR3 coding DNA: TGTGCCAGCAGTTCTCAGGGGGTAAGAACTGAAGCTTTCTTT.

The V gene is TRBV11-2, the J gene TRBJ2-1, with 9 bases fitting TRBD2. The CDR3 contains 15 residues. The V and J ends lost 0 bases and 7 bases, in that order; junction bases with no gene match: 4. Germline V gene lookup returns CDR1 SGHAT and CDR2 FQNNGV. This chain's CDR3 is CASSLDRLAGNEQFF. CDR3 DNA sequence: TGTGCCAGCAGCTTAGATCGGCTAGCGGGAAATGAGCAGTTCTTC.

In regard to this clone: The junction departs from the called germline gene at one end, perhaps through a read error. CDR3 protein: CASSAQRDRVDF. CDR3 DNA sequence: TGTGCCAGCAGCGCCCAAAGGGACAGGGTGGACTTC. The gene calls are TRBV11-2 and TRBJ2-4; the match to TRBD1 covers 9 bases. The CDR3 is made up of 12 amino acids. Germline loops: CDR1 SGHAT, CDR2 FQNNGV.

This clone has a single count. The CDR3 here is CASSIAQGRGNYGYTF. The DNA for the CDR3 is TGTGCCAGCAGCATTGCGCAGGGACGGGGTAACTATGGCTACACCTTC. The rearrangement uses TRBV9 and TRBJ1-2; D possibly corresponds to TRBD1 (5 bases). V lost 4 bases and J lost 1, with 17 bases in between. Looked up from germline, CDR1 is SGDLS and CDR2 is YYNGEE. The CDR3 consists of 16 residues.

CDR3 in amino acids: CASSGPGLAGVSSYNEQFF. CDR3 bases: TGTGCCAGCAGCGGGCCGGGACTAGCGGGAGTGAGCTCCTACAATGAGCAGTTCTTC. The gene calls are TRBV5-4 and TRBJ2-1, with 14 bases aligning to TRBD2. The CDR3 is 19 residues long. Germline CDR1 and CDR2: SGHNT and YYREEE (reference sequence). Trimming cost V 4 bases and J 0 bases; bases outside gene matches: 9.

The chain has TRBV19 and TRBJ2-1, with 7 positions matching TRBD2. The germline V gene has CDR1 LNHDA and CDR2 SQIVND (reference sequence). The trim removed 3 bases at V and 4 bases at J, leaving 9 bases unmatched. CDR3 length equals 16 residues. The CDR3 nucleotides are TGTGCCAGTAGTATCCCAGCGGGGAGGGCATACAATGAGCAGTTCTTC. The encoded protein is CASSIPAGRAYNEQFF.

The chain couples TRBV2 to TRBJ1-6; D uncertain. Germline-derived CDR1 and CDR2 are SNHLY and FYNNEI. This CDR3 contains 14 residues. V dropped 6 bases and J dropped 6 bases, with 12 bases sitting between them. This chain's CDR3 is CASRIGRSNSPLHF. As DNA, the CDR3 is TGTGCCAGCAGGATCGGACGGTCTAATTCACCCCTCCACTTT.

This rearrangement joins TRBV10-3 to TRBJ2-7; 9 bases are shared with TRBD1. J was trimmed by 2 bases and V by 0 bases; bases with no gene match: 5. CDR1 is ENHRY and CDR2 is SYGVKD in the germline V gene. The CDR3 is 16 amino acids. The CDR3 region has the DNA TGTGCCATCAGTGAGTCGGACAGGGGTGGGGCCTACGAGCAGTACTTC. Translation gives CAISESDRGGAYEQYF.

In its sample, this clone was seen once. The CDR3 here is CASSYSIPGDGYTF. The DNA for the CDR3 is TGTGCCAGCAGTTACTCGATCCCCGGGGATGGCTACACCTTC. This chain joins TRBV6-5 and TRBJ1-2, with D unclear. Trimming left V 0 bases short and J 6 bases short, with 11 bases between. CDR3 size: 14 residues. Germline V gene lookup returns CDR1 MNHEY and CDR2 SVGAGI.

V and J are TRBV6-5 and TRBJ1-1; possible D gene TRBD1, 5 bases. V was clipped by 6 bases and J by 8 bases, with 13 bases between them. CDR1 MNHEY and CDR2 SVGAGI come from the germline V gene. This CDR3 is 12 amino acids long. CDR3 coding DNA: TGTGCCAGCAGGACTTCGAGGGGAGAAGCTTTCTTT. Translating gives CASRTSRGEAFF.

The genes are TRBV2 and TRBJ1-5, with a tentative D call TRBD1 (6 bases). CDR1 SNHLY and CDR2 FYNNEI come from the germline V gene. This CDR3 is 15 amino acids long. Trimming took off 1 base at V and 7 bases at J, with 14 bases between the two ends. The CDR3 protein is CASSEVTLGGQPQHF. Here the CDR3 DNA reads TGTGCCAGCAGTGAAGTGACCCTAGGGGGACAGCCCCAGCATTTT. The variable domain in full, with the rest retrieved from reference TRBV2 and TRBJ1-5, is EPEVTQTPSHQVTQMGQEVILRCVPISNHLYFYWYRQILGQKVEFLVSFYNNEISEKSEIFDDQFSVERPDGSNFTLKIRSTKLEDSAMYFCASSEVTLGGQPQHFGDGTRLSIL.